This T cell receptor beta chain comes out of a study of T cell responses to AZD1222 COVID-19 vaccine. Whole-study results and caveats: Clonal diversity may have been underestimated in mostly white British donors. Scientists sampled the repertoires only once the peak T cell response had passed.

The table came from immunoSEQ multiplex PCR; TCRdb's copy has only in-frame clones and leaves some out. The sample carries some 120,000 clones, roughly nine tenths recorded once. V dropped 1 base and J dropped 5 bases, with 14 bases sitting between them. The CDR3 has 15 amino acids. CDR1 and CDR2 (germline): KGHSH, LQKENI. On this clone itself: Its antigen is not identified.

The sequencing here drew on peripheral blood, taken on day 0 of AZD1222 vaccination. The origin of this receptor is an adult in good health. The genes are TRBV18 and TRBJ2-5, with D perhaps matching TRBD1 (5 bases). The CDR3 DNA follows: TGTGCCAGCTCACCACTCCCACAGGCAGAGGAGACCCAGTACTTC. It is translated as CASSPLPQAEETQYF.